A selection of T cell receptor beta chains follows, all from one sample in a study of PD-L1 blockade in urothelial cancer. Sequenced by immunoSEQ multiplex PCR; TCRdb stores in-frame clones only, minus some. The profile covers 80,000 to 100,000 clones, with roughly 87% appearing a single time and more than 8% taken by the ten largest. The sequencing here drew on PBMCs, taken around atezolizumab (anti-PD-L1) treatment. Receptors were obtained from a man aged 70-80 years with urothelial cancer. Both conserved end residues are part of each CDR3. The D gene is left open where the match is weak. Clone size appears in some rows only: once, few, many, or a class for an expanded clone.

size: .
J: TRBJ2-1
V: TRBV10-1
D: .
CDR3: CASRNGGPEYNEQFF
DNA: TGCGCCAGCAGAAATGGGGGCCCAGAGTACAATGAGCAGTTCTTC

size: .
J: TRBJ1-6
V: TRBV2
D: .
CDR3: CASSVGRLNSPLHF
DNA: TGTGCCAGCAGTGTTGGCAGGCTTAATTCACCCCTCCACTTT

size: .
J: TRBJ1-3
V: TRBV5-1
D: .
CDR3: CASSPRGRTGESSGNTIYF
DNA: TGCGCCAGCAGCCCCCGGGGGAGGACGGGTGAGAGCTCTGGAAACACCATATATTTT

size: .
J: TRBJ1-3
V: TRBV9
D: .
CDR3: CASSVGGGGNTIYF
DNA: TGTGCCAGCAGCGTAGGAGGAGGAGGAAACACCATATATTTT

size: .
J: TRBJ2-5
V: TRBV18
D: TRBD1
CDR3: CASSPGTGRETQYF
DNA: TGTGCCAGCTCACCAGGGACAGGGAGAGAGACCCAGTACTTC

size: .
J: TRBJ1-2
V: TRBV6-6
D: TRBD1
CDR3: CASTTGGGFYGYTF
DNA: TGTGCCAGCACCACGGGAGGGGGCTTCTATGGCTACACCTTC

size: .
J: TRBJ1-1
V: TRBV2
D: TRBD1
CDR3: CASSELQGTEAFF
DNA: TGTGCCAGCAGTGAATTACAGGGGACTGAAGCTTTCTTT

size: .
J: TRBJ1-4
V: TRBV6-5
D: .
CDR3: CASTKSGGTNEKLFF
DNA: TGTGCCAGCACCAAGAGCGGGGGGACTAATGAAAAACTGTTTTTT

size: few
J: TRBJ1-2
V: TRBV6-5
D: .
CDR3: CASSYSGVDYGYTF
DNA: TGTGCCAGCAGTTACTCAGGGGTAGACTATGGCTACACCTTC

size: .
J: TRBJ2-7
V: TRBV5-1
D: .
CDR3: CASSTEREQYF
DNA: TGCGCCAGCAGCACAGAACGCGAGCAGTACTTC

size: .
J: TRBJ2-7
V: TRBV7-2
D: .
CDR3: CASSSGGAGTYEQYF
DNA: TGTGCCAGCAGCTCTGGGGGGGCGGGGACCTACGAGCAGTACTTC

size: .
J: TRBJ2-7
V: TRBV7-9
D: .
CDR3: CASSLDYRTYEQYF
DNA: TGTGCCAGCAGCTTAGATTACAGGACCTACGAGCAGTACTTC

size: once
J: TRBJ2-5
V: TRBV10-3
D: TRBD2
CDR3: CAISELRLAGGQETQYF
DNA: TGTGCCATCAGTGAGTTACGACTAGCGGGAGGGCAAGAGACCCAGTACTTC

size: .
J: TRBJ2-3
V: TRBV5-5
D: TRBD2
CDR3: CASSAGGLAGVGDTQYF
DNA: TGTGCCAGCAGCGCGGGGGGACTAGCGGGAGTGGGAGATACGCAGTATTTT

size: .
J: TRBJ1-3
V: TRBV6-5
D: .
CDR3: CASSYGNTIYF
DNA: TGTGCCAGCAGCTACGGCAACACCATATATTTT

size: .
J: TRBJ1-2
V: TRBV7-9
D: .
CDR3: CASSFAGKTGYTF
DNA: TGTGCCAGCAGCTTCGCGGGGAAAACTGGCTACACCTTC

size: once
J: TRBJ2-3
V: TRBV5-1
D: TRBD2
CDR3: CASSSRTSGADTQYF
DNA: TGCGCCAGCAGCTCGCGGACTAGCGGGGCAGATACGCAGTATTTT

size: once
J: TRBJ2-3
V: TRBV7-3
D: TRBD2
CDR3: CASSYNTGTRSTDTQYF
DNA: TGTGCCAGCAGCTATAATACCGGGACTAGAAGCACAGATACGCAGTATTTT

size: .
J: TRBJ1-1
V: TRBV10-3
D: .
CDR3: CAISESGQMNTEAFF
DNA: TGTGCCATCAGTGAGTCTGGCCAGATGAACACTGAAGCTTTCTTT

size: .
J: TRBJ2-1
V: TRBV5-1
D: TRBD2
CDR3: CASSLWSSGRHNEQFF
DNA: TGCGCCAGCAGCTTGTGGTCTAGCGGGAGGCACAATGAGCAGTTCTTC

size: .
J: TRBJ2-3
V: TRBV9
D: TRBD2
CDR3: CASSVEASGAITDTQYF
DNA: TGTGCCAGCAGCGTAGAGGCTAGCGGGGCGATCACAGATACGCAGTATTTT

size: once
J: TRBJ1-2
V: TRBV18
D: TRBD1
CDR3: CASSPPPGTGFDYGYTF
DNA: TGTGCCAGCTCACCACCACCCGGGACAGGGTTTGACTATGGCTACACCTTC

size: .
J: TRBJ2-7
V: TRBV10-3
D: .
CDR3: CAISESRGLSSYEQYF
DNA: TGTGCCATCAGTGAGTCTAGAGGGTTAAGCTCCTACGAGCAGTACTTC

size: .
J: TRBJ2-3
V: TRBV4-2
D: .
CDR3: CASSQDRGFTDTQYF
DNA: TGTGCCAGCAGCCAAGATCGGGGTTTCACAGATACGCAGTATTTT

size: .
J: TRBJ2-7
V: TRBV25-1
D: .
CDR3: CASSRGSSSYEQYF
DNA: TGTGCCAGCAGCCGCGGATCGAGCTCCTACGAGCAGTACTTC

size: .
J: TRBJ1-1
V: TRBV5-5
D: TRBD1
CDR3: CASSLWDRGNTEAFF
DNA: TGTGCCAGCAGCTTGTGGGACAGGGGGAACACTGAAGCTTTCTTT

size: .
J: TRBJ2-6
V: TRBV10-3
D: .
CDR3: CAISESRVSSSGANVLTF
DNA: TGTGCCATCAGTGAGTCACGGGTTTCCAGCTCTGGGGCCAACGTCCTGACTTTC